This is a list of T cell receptor beta chains from one sample in a study of cytomegalovirus exposure and HLA in healthy donors. The protocol was immunoSEQ multiplex PCR, while the TCRdb copy is restricted to in-frame clones and leaves out a portion. The sample consists of 220,000 or so clones, approximately 80% of them appearing once. The sample taken for sequencing was PBMCs. The origin of the receptors is a woman in her 30s in good health and CMV-seropositive. Both conserved end residues are part of each CDR3.

V gene: TRBV30
J gene: TRBJ2-1
CDR3 protein: CAWKDSSYNEQFF

V gene: TRBV30
J gene: TRBJ1-1
CDR3 protein: CAWDKQVNTEAFF

V gene: TRBV6-1
J gene: TRBJ2-5
CDR3 protein: CASTKGLAREETQYF

V gene: TRBV7-2
J gene: TRBJ2-7
CDR3 protein: CASSLEAGETYEQYF

V gene: TRBV18
J gene: TRBJ2-5
CDR3 protein: CASSPRAGGQETQYF

V gene: TRBV27
J gene: TRBJ1-1
CDR3 protein: CASRGNPNTEAFF

V gene: TRBV10-1
J gene: TRBJ2-3
CDR3 protein: CASSESSTGPLDTQYF

V gene: TRBV5-1
J gene: TRBJ1-1
CDR3 protein: CASSQDRQTEAFF

V gene: TRBV7-9
J gene: TRBJ1-1
CDR3 protein: CASSPQGRTEAFF

V gene: TRBV7-9
J gene: TRBJ2-1
CDR3 protein: CASSWGNNEQFF

V gene: TRBV5-1
J gene: TRBJ1-5
CDR3 protein: CASSLGSGEPQHF

V gene: TRBV9
J gene: TRBJ2-2
CDR3 protein: CASSAAKGPGTGELFF

V gene: TRBV11-3
J gene: TRBJ1-2
CDR3 protein: CASSLGGRDGGLYYGYTF

V gene: TRBV6-1
J gene: TRBJ2-7
CDR3 protein: CASRRAPEQYF

V gene: TRBV19
J gene: TRBJ2-5
CDR3 protein: CASSINQGLQETQYF

V gene: TRBV29-1
J gene: TRBJ1-1
CDR3 protein: CSVDVQLNTEAFF

V gene: TRBV4-1
J gene: TRBJ1-1
CDR3 protein: CASSRLRGEVQVTFF

V gene: TRBV4-3
J gene: TRBJ2-7
CDR3 protein: CASSQDKRLLDYEQYF

V gene: TRBV18
J gene: TRBJ2-7
CDR3 protein: CASSPGTETYEQYF

V gene: TRBV15
J gene: TRBJ2-7
CDR3 protein: CATSRTVSGTGGHEQYF

V gene: TRBV27
J gene: TRBJ1-4
CDR3 protein: CASSAGGTGYEKLFF

V gene: TRBV4-2
J gene: TRBJ2-3
CDR3 protein: CASSQELAGGTDTQYF

V gene: TRBV19
J gene: TRBJ2-5
CDR3 protein: CASSRGQAVQETQYF

V gene: TRBV13
J gene: TRBJ2-5
CDR3 protein: CASSTLTSGLQETQYF

V gene: TRBV9
J gene: TRBJ1-1
CDR3 protein: CASSVLTGGAGFQAFF

V gene: TRBV5-1
J gene: TRBJ1-1
CDR3 protein: CASSLARAGGTEAFF

V gene: TRBV29-1
J gene: TRBJ1-5
CDR3 protein: CRFYGTDSNQPQHF

V gene: TRBV4-3
J gene: TRBJ2-3
CDR3 protein: CASSGGWPPEIGTQYF

V gene: TRBV5-6
J gene: TRBJ1-5
CDR3 protein: CASSLARVSQPQHF

V gene: TRBV29-1
J gene: TRBJ2-7
CDR3 protein: CSVGPDRAGEQYF